This TCR beta chain stems from a study of spatial heterogeneity in lung cancer. Time point given: blood at routine non-recurrence follow-up after resection. J lost 4 bases, V lost 2 bases, and 11 bases had no gene match. The CDR3 runs 16 residues. CDR1 is DFQATT, CDR2 SNEGSKA, per germline (reference sequence). All TCR cDNA molecules were individually tagged with a unique molecular identifier. TCRdb re-analysed the 5' RACE reads in MiXCR, keeping a single row per CDR3 protein. This sample has tens of thousands of distinct CDR3 sequences, with roughly a fifth found just once. This clonotype has a count of ten or more.

The sequence derives from a male donor with early-stage non-small cell lung cancer. The sample in question was PBMCs, obtained at follow-up. V and J are TRBV20-1 and TRBJ2-3; 8 nucleotides match TRBD2. Here the CDR3 DNA reads TGCAGTGCTAGAAACCACGGGGGGGCGGGTGCAGATACGCAGTATTTT. Translated: CSARNHGGAGADTQYF.